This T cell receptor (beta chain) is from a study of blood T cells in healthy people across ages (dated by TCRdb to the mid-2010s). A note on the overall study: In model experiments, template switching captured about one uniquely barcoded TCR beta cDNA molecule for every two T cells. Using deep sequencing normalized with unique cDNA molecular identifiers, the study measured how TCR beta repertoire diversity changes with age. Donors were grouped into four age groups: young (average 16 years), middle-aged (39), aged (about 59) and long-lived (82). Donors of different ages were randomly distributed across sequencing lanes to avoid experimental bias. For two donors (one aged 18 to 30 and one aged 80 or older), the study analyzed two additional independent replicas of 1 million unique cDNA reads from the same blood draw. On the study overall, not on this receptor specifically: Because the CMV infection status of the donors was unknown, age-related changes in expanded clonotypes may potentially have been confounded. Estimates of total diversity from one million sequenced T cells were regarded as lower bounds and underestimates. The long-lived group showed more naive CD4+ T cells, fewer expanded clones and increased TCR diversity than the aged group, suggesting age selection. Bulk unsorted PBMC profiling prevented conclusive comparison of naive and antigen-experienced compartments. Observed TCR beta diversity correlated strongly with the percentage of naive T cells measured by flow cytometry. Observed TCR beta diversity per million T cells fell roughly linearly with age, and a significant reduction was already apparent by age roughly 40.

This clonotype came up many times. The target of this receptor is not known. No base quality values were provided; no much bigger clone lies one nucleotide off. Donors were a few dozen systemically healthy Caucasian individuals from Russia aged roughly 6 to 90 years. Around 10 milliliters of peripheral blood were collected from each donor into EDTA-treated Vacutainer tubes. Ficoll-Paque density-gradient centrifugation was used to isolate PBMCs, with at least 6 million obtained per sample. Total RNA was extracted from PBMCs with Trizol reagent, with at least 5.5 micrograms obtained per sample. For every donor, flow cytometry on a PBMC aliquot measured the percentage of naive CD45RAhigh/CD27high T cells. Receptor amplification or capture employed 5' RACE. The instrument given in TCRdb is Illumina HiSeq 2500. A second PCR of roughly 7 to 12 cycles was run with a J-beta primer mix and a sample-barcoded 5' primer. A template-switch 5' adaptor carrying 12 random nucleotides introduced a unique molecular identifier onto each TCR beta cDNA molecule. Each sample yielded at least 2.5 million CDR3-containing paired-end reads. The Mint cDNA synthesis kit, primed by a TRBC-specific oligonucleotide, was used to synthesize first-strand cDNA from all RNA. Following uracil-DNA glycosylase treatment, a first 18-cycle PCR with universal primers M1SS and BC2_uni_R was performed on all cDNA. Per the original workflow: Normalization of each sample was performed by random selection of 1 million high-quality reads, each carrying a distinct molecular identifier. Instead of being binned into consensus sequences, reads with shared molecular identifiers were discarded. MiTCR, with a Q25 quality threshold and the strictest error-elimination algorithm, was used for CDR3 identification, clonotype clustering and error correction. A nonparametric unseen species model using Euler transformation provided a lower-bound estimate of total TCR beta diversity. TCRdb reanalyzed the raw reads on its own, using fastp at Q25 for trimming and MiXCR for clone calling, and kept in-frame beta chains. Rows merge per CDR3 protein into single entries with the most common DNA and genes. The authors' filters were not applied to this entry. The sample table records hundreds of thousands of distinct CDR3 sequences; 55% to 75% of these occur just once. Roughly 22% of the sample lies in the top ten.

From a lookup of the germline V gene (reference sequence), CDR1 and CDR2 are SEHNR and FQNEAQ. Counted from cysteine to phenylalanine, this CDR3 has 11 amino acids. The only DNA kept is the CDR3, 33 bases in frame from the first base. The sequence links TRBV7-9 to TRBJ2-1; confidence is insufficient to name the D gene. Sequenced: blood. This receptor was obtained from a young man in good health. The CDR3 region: CASESGNEQFF. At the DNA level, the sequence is TGTGCAAGCGAGTCAGGCAATGAGCAGTTCTTC.